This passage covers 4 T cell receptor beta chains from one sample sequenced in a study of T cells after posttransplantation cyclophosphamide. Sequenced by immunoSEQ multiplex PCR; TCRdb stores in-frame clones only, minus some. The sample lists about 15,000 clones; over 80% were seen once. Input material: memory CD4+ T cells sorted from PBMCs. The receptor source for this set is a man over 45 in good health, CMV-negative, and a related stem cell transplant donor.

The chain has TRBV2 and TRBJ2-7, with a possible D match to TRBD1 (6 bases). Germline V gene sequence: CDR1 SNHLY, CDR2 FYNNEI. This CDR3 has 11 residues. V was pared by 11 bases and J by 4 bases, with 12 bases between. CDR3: CAAGQGYEQYF. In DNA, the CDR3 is TGTGCCGCCGGGCAGGGGTACGAGCAGTACTTC.

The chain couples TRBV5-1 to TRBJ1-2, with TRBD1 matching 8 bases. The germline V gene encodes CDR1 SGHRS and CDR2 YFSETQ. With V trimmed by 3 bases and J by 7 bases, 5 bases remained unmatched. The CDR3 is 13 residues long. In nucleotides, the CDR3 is TGCGCCAGCAGCTCTACAGGGGGAGGTGGCTACACCTTC. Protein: CASSSTGGGGYTF.

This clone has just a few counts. CDR3 protein: CASRRDRGNEKLFF. The CDR3 nucleotides are TGTGCCAGCAGGCGGGACAGGGGGAATGAAAAACTGTTTTTT. This sequence joins TRBV7-2 and TRBJ1-4; 11 nucleotides line up with TRBD1. This CDR3 comprises 14 residues. CDR1 and CDR2 (germline): SGHTA, FQGNSA. J was trimmed by 5 bases and V by 6 bases; bases with no gene match: 2.

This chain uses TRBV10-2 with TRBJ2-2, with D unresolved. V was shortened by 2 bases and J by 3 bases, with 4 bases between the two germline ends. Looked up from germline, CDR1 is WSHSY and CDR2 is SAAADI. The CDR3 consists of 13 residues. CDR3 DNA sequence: TGCGCCAGCAGTGAGAGCTACACCGGGGAGCTGTTTTTT. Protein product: CASSESYTGELFF.